The rows below give T cell receptor beta chains drawn from one sample of a study of blood T cell repertoires in COVID-19. TCRdb's table, derived via immunoSEQ multiplex PCR, lists solely in-frame clones and lacks some. The sample lists hundreds of thousands of clones; around 87% were seen once. Material for sequencing was peripheral blood. The receptors stem from a woman aged 45-65 years with COVID-19, enrolled during active disease. The CDR3 runs from the conserved cysteine through the conserved F or W. The D gene is left open where the match is weak. Some rows have no size entry. The others give once, few or many, or a class for an expanded clone.

TRBV7-2	.	TRBD2	TRBJ2-7	CASSFVGVVGRAELGEQYF	TGTGCCAGCAGCTTCGTGGGGGTAGTCGGGAGGGCCGAGTTGGGCGAGCAGTACTTC
TRBV7-2	.	TRBD1	TRBJ1-5	CASSTGQGGEVQPQHF	TGTGCCAGCAGCACTGGACAGGGGGGAGAGGTTCAGCCCCAGCATTTT
TRBV4-2	once	TRBD1	TRBJ2-7	CASSQEGQGTGYEQYF	TGTGCCAGCAGCCAAGAGGGACAGGGCACCGGATACGAGCAGTACTTC
TRBV11-2	.	TRBD1	TRBJ1-2	CASSPLRGPGYGYTF	TGTGCCAGCAGCCCACTCAGGGGGCCTGGCTATGGCTACACCTTC
TRBV27	.	TRBD2	TRBJ2-3	CASGVSGGRPDTQYF	TGTGCCAGCGGGGTCTCGGGAGGGCGTCCAGATACGCAGTATTTT
TRBV30	.	TRBD2	TRBJ2-1	CARGLAHNEQFF	TGTGCTCGCGGACTAGCCCACAATGAGCAGTTCTTC
TRBV28	.	.	TRBJ1-3	CASSDVGPSSGNTIYF	TGTGCCAGCAGTGACGTGGGGCCGTCCTCTGGAAACACCATATATTTT
TRBV4-1	.	TRBD1	TRBJ2-7	CASSQRDRAAYEQYF	TGCGCCAGCAGCCAAAGGGACAGGGCAGCCTACGAGCAGTACTTC
TRBV29-1	.	.	TRBJ2-7	CSVWSGSNYEQYF	TGCAGCGTATGGAGCGGGTCAAACTACGAGCAGTACTTC
TRBV5-6	.	.	TRBJ2-7	CASSQLQIISSYEQYF	TGTGCCAGCAGCCAGTTACAGATTATAAGCTCCTACGAGCAGTACTTC
TRBV9	.	TRBD2	TRBJ2-1	CASSVAGDYTYNEQFF	TGTGCCAGCAGCGTAGCTGGGGACTACACCTACAATGAGCAGTTCTTC
TRBV5-1	.	.	TRBJ2-1	CASSSMRGEQFF	TGCGCCAGCAGCTCCATGAGGGGGGAGCAGTTCTTC